This T cell receptor beta chain derives from a study of cytomegalovirus exposure and HLA in healthy donors. The donors, nominally healthy at sampling, likely had unrecorded immune exposures. The PCR had 60 Vbeta and 13 Jbeta primers. Sequencing used immunoSEQ multiplex PCR; TCRdb keeps in-frame clones, though not all of them. The sample lists tens of thousands of clones; 78% were seen once. Whole-study results and caveats: Later analysis identified several of the most significant clusters that appeared linked to common viral pathogens.

CDR3 length: 16 residues. From germline, CDR1 is SEHNR and CDR2 FQNEAQ (reference sequence). J gave up 4 bases and V 1 base, and 7 bases lay outside the gene matches. Regarding this clone: What it binds is not known.

The sequenced material came from PBMCs. This TCR was recovered from a woman aged 40 to 50 in good health and CMV-seropositive. The chain joins TRBV7-9 to TRBJ2-5; TRBD2 matches 9 bases. CDR3 nucleotides: TGTGCCAGCAGCTTAGGGACTAGCGTGCTATCAGAGACCCAGTACTTC. This translates into CASSLGTSVLSETQYF. The entire variable domain, with the rest obtained from reference TRBV7-9 and TRBJ2-5, is as follows: DTGVSQNPRHKITKRGQNVTFRCDPISEHNRLYWYRQTLGQGPEFLTYFQNEAQLEKSRLLSDRFSAERPKGSFSTLEIQRTEQGDSAMYLCASSLGTSVLSETQYFGPGTRLLVL.